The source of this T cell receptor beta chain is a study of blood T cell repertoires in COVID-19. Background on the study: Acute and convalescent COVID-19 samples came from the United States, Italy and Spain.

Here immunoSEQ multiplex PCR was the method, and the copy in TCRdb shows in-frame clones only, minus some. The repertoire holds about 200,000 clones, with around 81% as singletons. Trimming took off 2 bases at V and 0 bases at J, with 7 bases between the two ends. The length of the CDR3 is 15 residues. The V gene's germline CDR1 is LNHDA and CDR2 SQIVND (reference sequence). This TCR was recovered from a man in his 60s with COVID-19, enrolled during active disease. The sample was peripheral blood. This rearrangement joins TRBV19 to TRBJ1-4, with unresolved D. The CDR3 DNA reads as TGTGCCAGTAGTATAAGCAGGACAACTAATGAAAAACTGTTTTTT. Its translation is CASSISRTTNEKLFF.